This T cell receptor (beta chain) was sequenced for a study of lymphopenia after photon versus proton radiotherapy. Germline CDR1 is KGHSH and CDR2 is LQKENI. The V gene end was trimmed by 3 bases and the J gene end by 8 bases; junction bases not matched to a gene: 9. The CDR3 covers 15 residues. Method: immunoSEQ multiplex PCR; TCRdb's copy keeps in-frame clones and lacks some. The top ten hold 2.2% of the sample, which has 55,000 to 70,000 clones, around 90% seen once. V and J are TRBV18 and TRBJ2-3; 9 bases match TRBD1. The sequenced sample was peripheral blood, obtained from a patient treated with photon-based radiotherapy. This TCR came from a woman in her thirties or forties with cholangiocarcinoma. The CDR3 loop reads CASSPGQGNLGTQYF. Here the CDR3 DNA reads TGTGCCAGCTCACCGGGACAGGGTAATTTAGGTACGCAGTATTTT. Drawing the rest from reference TRBV18 and TRBJ2-3, the complete variable domain is NAGVMQNPRHLVRRRGQEARLRCSPMKGHSHVYWYRQLPEEGLKFMVYLQKENIIDESGMPKERFSAEFPKEGPSILRIQQVVRGDSAAYFCASSPGQGNLGTQYFGPGTRLTVL.